The 7 T cell receptor beta chains presented below share a single source sample, sequenced in a study of blood T cell repertoires in COVID-19. Method: immunoSEQ multiplex PCR; TCRdb's copy keeps in-frame clones and lacks some. This table has around 160,000 clones, 75% to 85% appearing once. Specimen: peripheral blood. The receptors come from a human donor in a cohort sampled during active COVID-19.

The chain combines TRBV7-9 with TRBJ1-2; D unresolved. This CDR3 is 12 amino acids long. The germline CDR1 and CDR2 sequences are SEHNR and FQNEAQ (reference sequence). V gave up 5 bases and J gave up 6 bases, with 10 bases separating them. CDR3 sequence: CASSEGGDGYTF. CDR3 in DNA: TGTGCCAGCAGCGAAGGCGGGGATGGCTACACCTTC.

The chain is built from TRBV7-2 and TRBJ2-1, with 12 bases fitting TRBD2. V trimming: 5 bases; J trimming: 10 bases; junction bases outside the gene matches: 9. The length of the CDR3 is 15 residues. Germline V CDR1 and CDR2: SGHTA, FQGNSA. In DNA form, the CDR3 reads TGTGCCAGCAGCAAGCAGGCTAGCGGGGGGGCCGAGCAGTTCTTC. Its protein product is CASSKQASGGAEQFF.

Written as DNA, the CDR3 is TGCGCCAGCAGCCAAGACGTCCTAGCCAAAAACATTCAGTACTTC. This sequence encodes CASSQDVLAKNIQYF. The chain links TRBV4-3 to TRBJ2-4; D unresolved. This CDR3 comprises 15 residues. V dropped 0 bases and J dropped 0 bases, with 6 bases sitting between them. Germline V lookup: CDR1 LGHNA, CDR2 YSLEER.

The rearrangement joins TRBV30 to TRBJ2-7, with D hard to call. Per germline, CDR1 GTSNPN and CDR2 SVGIG (reference sequence). V dropped 0 bases and J dropped 3 bases, with 12 bases sitting between them. The CDR3 has 14 amino acids. In nucleotides, the CDR3 is TGTGCCTGGAGTGTGGGCAGTAACCTCTACGAGCAGTACTTC. The encoded protein is CAWSVGSNLYEQYF.

The count of this clone is one. This chain links TRBV5-5 with TRBJ1-2; D is perhaps TRBD1 (5 bases). Trimming took off 2 bases at V and 8 bases at J, with 19 bases between the two ends. Germline V lookup: CDR1 SGHKS, CDR2 YYEKEE (reference sequence). The CDR3 runs to 15 residues. The DNA for the CDR3 is TGTGCCAGCAGCTTAGGTGGGGCAGGGAATAGGGGCTACACCTTC. Its protein is CASSLGGAGNRGYTF. Drawing the rest from reference TRBV5-5 and TRBJ1-2, the complete variable domain is DAGVTQSPTHLIKTRGQQVTLRCSPISGHKSVSWYQQVLGQGPQFIFQYYEKEERGRGNFPDRFSARQFPNYSSELNVNALLLGDSALYLCASSLGGAGNRGYTFGSGTRLTVV.

The chain has TRBV6-5 and TRBJ1-6, with a weak D call TRBD1 (5 bases). The V and J ends lost 3 bases and 12 bases respectively, with 9 bases between them. The CDR3 loop spans 12 amino acids. Germline values: CDR1 MNHEY, CDR2 SVGAGI. The CDR3 nucleotides are TGTGCCAGCAGTTATTTGGGGGGACCCCTCCACTTT. Translating gives CASSYLGGPLHF.

This clone has more than one count but fewer than ten. The J gene is TRBJ2-7, the V gene TRBV12-2; no check of the table's D call, TRBD1, against the DNA was made. TRBV12-2 is designated a pseudogene. The CDR3 has 10 residues. CDR3 region: CALRGYEQYF. The CDR3 DNA reads TGTGCACTTAGGGGCTACGAGCAGTACTTC.